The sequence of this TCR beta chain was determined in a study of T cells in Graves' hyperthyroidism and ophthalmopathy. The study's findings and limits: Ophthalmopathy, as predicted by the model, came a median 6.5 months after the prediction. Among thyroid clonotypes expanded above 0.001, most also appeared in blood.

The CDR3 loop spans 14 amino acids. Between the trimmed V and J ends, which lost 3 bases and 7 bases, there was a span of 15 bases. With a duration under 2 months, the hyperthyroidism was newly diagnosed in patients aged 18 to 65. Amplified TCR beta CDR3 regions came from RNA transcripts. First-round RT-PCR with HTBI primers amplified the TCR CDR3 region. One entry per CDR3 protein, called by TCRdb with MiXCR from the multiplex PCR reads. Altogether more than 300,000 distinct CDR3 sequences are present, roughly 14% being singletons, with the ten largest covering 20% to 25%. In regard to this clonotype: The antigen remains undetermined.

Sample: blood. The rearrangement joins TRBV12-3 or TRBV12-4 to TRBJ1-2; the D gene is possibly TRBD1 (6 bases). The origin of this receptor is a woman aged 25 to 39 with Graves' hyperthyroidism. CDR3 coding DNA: TGTGCCAGCAGTTTGGGTGACAGGCCGGGTGGCTACACCTTC. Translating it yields CASSLGDRPGGYTF.